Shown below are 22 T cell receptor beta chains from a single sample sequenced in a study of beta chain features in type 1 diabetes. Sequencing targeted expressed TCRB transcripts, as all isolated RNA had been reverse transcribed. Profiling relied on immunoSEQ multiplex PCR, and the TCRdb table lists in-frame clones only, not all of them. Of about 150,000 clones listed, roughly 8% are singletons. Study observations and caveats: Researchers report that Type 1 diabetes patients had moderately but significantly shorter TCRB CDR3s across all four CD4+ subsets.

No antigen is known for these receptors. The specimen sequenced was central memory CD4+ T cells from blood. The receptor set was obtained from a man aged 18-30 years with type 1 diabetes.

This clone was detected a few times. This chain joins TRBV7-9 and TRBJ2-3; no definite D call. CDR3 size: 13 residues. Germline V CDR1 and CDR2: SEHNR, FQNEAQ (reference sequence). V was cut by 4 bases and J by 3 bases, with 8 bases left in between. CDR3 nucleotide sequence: TGTGCCAGCAGCTCCGCCGGGACAGATACGCAGTATTTT. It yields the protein CASSSAGTDTQYF.

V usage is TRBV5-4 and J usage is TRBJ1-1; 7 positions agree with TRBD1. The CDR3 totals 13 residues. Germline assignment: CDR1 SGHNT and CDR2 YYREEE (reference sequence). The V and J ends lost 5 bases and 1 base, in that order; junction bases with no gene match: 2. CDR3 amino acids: CASRWDRNTEAFF. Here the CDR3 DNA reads TGTGCCAGCAGATGGGACAGGAACACTGAAGCTTTCTTT.

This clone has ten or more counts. Here the CDR3 DNA reads TGTGCCAGCAGCGTAGCACTAGCCACCGAGCAGTACTTC. It translates to CASSVALATEQYF. V usage is TRBV9 and J usage is TRBJ2-7, with D possibly being TRBD2 (6 bases). The CDR3 is made up of 13 amino acids. The V end was cut by 0 bases, the J end by 6 bases, with 10 bases between. Germline-derived CDR1 and CDR2 are SGDLS and YYNGEE.

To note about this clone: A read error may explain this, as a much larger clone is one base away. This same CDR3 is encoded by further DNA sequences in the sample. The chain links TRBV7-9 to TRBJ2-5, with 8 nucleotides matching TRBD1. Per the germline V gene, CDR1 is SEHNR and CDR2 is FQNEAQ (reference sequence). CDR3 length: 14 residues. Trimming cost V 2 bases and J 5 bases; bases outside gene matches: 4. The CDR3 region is CASSLQGAVETQYF. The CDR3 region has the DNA TGTGCCAGCAGCTTACAGGGGGCGGTGGAGACCCAGTACTTC.

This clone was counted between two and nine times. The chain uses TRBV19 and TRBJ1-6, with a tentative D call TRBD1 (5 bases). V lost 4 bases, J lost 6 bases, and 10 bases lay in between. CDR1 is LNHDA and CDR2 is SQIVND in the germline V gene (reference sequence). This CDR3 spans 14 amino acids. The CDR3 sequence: CASSNQGTNSPLHF. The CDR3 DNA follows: TGTGCCAGTAGTAATCAGGGAACTAATTCACCCCTCCACTTT.

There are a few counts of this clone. The CDR3 DNA sequence: TGTGCCTGGAGGATACTAGCGGGAGGTCTAGATACGCAGTATTTT. Translating gives CAWRILAGGLDTQYF. J is TRBJ2-3 and V is TRBV30; 12 nucleotides agree with TRBD2. The CDR3 is made up of 15 amino acids. The ends lost 3 bases at V and 5 bases at J; junction bases unmatched: 6. The germline V gene has CDR1 GTSNPN and CDR2 SVGIG (reference sequence).

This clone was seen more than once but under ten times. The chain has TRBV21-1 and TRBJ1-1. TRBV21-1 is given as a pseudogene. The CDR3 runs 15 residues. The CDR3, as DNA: TGTGCCAGCAGCAAAGCTGTCTTCTTGAACACTGAAGCTTTCTTT. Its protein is CASSKAVFLNTEAFF.

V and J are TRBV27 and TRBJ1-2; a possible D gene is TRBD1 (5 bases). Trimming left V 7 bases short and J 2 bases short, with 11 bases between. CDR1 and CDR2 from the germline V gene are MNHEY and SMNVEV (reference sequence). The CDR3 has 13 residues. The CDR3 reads CASKPRQNYGYTF. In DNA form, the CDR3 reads TGTGCCAGCAAACCCAGACAGAACTATGGCTACACCTTC.

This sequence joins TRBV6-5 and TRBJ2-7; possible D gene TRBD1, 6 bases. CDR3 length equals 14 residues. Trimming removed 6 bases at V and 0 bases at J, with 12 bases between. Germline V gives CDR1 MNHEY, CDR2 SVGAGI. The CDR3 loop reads CASSLGANSYEQYF. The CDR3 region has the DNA TGTGCCAGCAGCCTGGGGGCGAACTCCTACGAGCAGTACTTC.

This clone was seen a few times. CDR3 coding DNA: TGCGCCAGCAGCTCTGTAGCGCAAGATGAGCAGTTCTTC. Encoded protein: CASSSVAQDEQFF. V is TRBV5-1 and J is TRBJ2-1, with D possibly matching TRBD2 (5 bases). The germline V and J ends were trimmed by 3 bases and 8 bases, with 12 bases remaining between them. Germline V gene data show CDR1 as SGHRS and CDR2 as YFSETQ. The CDR3 runs 13 residues.

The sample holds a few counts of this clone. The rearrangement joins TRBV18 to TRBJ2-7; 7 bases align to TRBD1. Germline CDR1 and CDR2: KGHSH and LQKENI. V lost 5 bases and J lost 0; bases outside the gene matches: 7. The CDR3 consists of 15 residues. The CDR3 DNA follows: TGTGCCAGCTCAGAACACCGGGACAGCTCCTACGAGCAGTACTTC. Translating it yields CASSEHRDSSYEQYF. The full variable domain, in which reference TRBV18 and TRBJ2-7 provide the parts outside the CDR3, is NAGVMQNPRHLVRRRGQEARLRCSPMKGHSHVYWYRQLPEEGLKFMVYLQKENIIDESGMPKERFSAEFPKEGPSILRIQQVVRGDSAAYFCASSEHRDSSYEQYFGPGTRLTVT.

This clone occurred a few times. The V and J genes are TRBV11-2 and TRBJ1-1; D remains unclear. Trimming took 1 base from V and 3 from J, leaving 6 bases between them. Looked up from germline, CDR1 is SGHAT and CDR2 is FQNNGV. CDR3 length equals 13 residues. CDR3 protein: CASSLAGYTEAFF. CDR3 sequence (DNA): TGTGCCAGCAGCTTAGCGGGATACACTGAAGCTTTCTTT.

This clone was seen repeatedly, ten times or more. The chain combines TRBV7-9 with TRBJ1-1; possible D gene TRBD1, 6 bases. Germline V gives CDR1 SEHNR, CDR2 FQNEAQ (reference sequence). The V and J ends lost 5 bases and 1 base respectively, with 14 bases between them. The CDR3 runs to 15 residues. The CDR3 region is CASSRTARGNTEAFF. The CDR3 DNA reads TGTGCCAGCAGCCGGACAGCTAGGGGGAACACTGAAGCTTTCTTT.

The CDR3 bases are TGTGCCAGCAGCTTAGGTGCAGGTATTTCCAATCAGCCCCAGCATTTT. Translated, it gives CASSLGAGISNQPQHF. The genes are TRBV7-2 and TRBJ1-5; D is uncertain. Trimming pared 1 base from V and 3 bases from J, leaving 13 bases between. The CDR3 extends over 16 amino acids. Germline CDR1 SGHTA, CDR2 FQGNSA.

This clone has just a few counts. This CDR3 reads CASSESQAGQPQHF. As DNA, the CDR3 is TGTGCCAGCAGTGAATCCCAGGCTGGGCAGCCCCAGCATTTT. V usage is TRBV2 and J usage is TRBJ1-5; D gene ambiguous. Per germline, CDR1 SNHLY and CDR2 FYNNEI. The CDR3 extends over 14 amino acids. V was shortened by 2 bases and J by 7 bases, with 12 bases between the two germline ends.

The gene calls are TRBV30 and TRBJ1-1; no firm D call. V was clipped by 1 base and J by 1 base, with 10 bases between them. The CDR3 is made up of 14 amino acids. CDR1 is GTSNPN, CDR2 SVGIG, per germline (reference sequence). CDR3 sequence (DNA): TGTGCCTGGAGTGAAACAGCCAAGAACACTGAAGCTTTCTTT. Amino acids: CAWSETAKNTEAFF.

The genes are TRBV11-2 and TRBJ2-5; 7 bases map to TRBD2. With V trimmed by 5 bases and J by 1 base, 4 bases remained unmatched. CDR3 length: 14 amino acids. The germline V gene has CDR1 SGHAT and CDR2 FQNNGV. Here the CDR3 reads CASSRSGGQETQYF. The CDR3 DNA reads TGTGCCAGCAGCCGTTCGGGGGGCCAAGAGACCCAGTACTTC.

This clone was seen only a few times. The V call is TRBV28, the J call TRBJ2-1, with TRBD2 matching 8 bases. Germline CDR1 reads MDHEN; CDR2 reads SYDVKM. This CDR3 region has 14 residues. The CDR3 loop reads CGQRESCSYNEQFF. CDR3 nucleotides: TGTGGCCAGCGGGAGAGCTGCTCCTACAATGAGCAGTTCTTC.

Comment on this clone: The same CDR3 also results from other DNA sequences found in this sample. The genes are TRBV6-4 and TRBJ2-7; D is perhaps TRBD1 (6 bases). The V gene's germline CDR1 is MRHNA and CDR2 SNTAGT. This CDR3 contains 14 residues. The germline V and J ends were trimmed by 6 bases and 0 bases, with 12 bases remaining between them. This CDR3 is CASSPDRSSYEQYF. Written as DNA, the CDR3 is TGTGCCAGCAGCCCGGACAGAAGCTCCTACGAGCAGTACTTC.

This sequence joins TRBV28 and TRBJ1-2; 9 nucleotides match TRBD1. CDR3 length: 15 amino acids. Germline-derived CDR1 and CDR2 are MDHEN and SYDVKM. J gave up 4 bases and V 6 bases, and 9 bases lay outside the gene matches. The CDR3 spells CASSQFTGGVYGYTF. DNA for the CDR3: TGTGCCAGCAGCCAATTTACAGGGGGCGTCTATGGCTACACCTTC.

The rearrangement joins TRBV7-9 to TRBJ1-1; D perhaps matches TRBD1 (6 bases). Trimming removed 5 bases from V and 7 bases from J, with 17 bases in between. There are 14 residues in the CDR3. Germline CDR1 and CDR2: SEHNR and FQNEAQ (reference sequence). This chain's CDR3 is CASSPSTGLGEAFF. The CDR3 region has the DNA TGTGCCAGCAGCCCGTCGACAGGACTAGGTGAAGCTTTCTTT.

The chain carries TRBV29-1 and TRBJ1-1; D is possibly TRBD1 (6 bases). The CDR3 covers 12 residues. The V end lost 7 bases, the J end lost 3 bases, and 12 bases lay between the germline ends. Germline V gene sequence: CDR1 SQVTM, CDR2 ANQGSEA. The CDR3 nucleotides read TGCAGCGCCGGGGAGGGGGACACTGAAGCTTTCTTT. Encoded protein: CSAGEGDTEAFF.